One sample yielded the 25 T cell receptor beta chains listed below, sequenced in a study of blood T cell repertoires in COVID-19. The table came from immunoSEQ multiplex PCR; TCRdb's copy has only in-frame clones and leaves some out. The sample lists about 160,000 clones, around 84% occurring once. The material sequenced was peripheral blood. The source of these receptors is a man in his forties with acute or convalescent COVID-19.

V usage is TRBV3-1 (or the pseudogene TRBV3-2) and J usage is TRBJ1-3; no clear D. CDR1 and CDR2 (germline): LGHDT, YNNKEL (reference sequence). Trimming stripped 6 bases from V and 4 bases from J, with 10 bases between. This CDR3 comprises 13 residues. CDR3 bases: TGTGCCAGCAGAGGAGAATACGGAAACACCATATATTTT. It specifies CASRGEYGNTIYF.

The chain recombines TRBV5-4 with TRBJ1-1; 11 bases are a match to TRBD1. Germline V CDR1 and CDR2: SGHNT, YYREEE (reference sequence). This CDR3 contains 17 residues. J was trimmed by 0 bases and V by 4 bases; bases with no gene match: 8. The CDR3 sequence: CASSDRDRGAMNTEAFF. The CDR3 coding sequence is TGTGCCAGCAGCGACCGGGACAGGGGGGCGATGAACACTGAAGCTTTCTTT.

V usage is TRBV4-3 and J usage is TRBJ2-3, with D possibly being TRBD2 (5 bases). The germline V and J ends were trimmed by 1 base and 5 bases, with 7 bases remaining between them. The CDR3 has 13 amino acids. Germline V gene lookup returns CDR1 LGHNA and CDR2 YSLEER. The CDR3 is CASSQVLGDTQYF. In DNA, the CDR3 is TGCGCCAGCAGCCAAGTACTAGGAGATACGCAGTATTTT.

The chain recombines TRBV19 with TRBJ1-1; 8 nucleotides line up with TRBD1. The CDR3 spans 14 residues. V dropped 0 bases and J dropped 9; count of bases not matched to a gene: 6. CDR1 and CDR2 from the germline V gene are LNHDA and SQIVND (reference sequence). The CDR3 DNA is TGTGCCAGTAGTATAGAGGCAGGGGGCGGACAAGCTTTCTTT. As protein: CASSIEAGGGQAFF.

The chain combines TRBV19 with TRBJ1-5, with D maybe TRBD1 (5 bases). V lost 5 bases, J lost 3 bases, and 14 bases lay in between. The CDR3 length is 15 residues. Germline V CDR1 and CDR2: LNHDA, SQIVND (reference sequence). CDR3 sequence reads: CASSALDSYNQPQHF. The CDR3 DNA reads TGTGCCAGTAGTGCACTTGACAGCTACAATCAGCCCCAGCATTTT.

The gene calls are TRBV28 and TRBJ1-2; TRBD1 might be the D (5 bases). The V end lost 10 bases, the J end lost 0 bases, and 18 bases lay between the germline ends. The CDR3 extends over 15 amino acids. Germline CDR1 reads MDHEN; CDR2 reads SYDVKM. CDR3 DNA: TGTGCCACCTCCGGGACGGGAGTCCCTAACTATGGCTACACCTTC. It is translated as CATSGTGVPNYGYTF.

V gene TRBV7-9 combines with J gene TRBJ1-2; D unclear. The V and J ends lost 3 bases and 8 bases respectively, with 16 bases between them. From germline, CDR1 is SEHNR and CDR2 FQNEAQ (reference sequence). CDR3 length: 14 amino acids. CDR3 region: CASSFTGLRIGYTF. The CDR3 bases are TGTGCCAGCAGCTTTACGGGTCTGAGGATAGGCTACACCTTC. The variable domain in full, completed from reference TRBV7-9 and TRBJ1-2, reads DTGVSQNPRHKITKRGQNVTFRCDPISEHNRLYWYRQTLGQGPEFLTYFQNEAQLEKSRLLSDRFSAERPKGSFSTLEIQRTEQGDSAMYLCASSFTGLRIGYTFGSGTRLTVV.

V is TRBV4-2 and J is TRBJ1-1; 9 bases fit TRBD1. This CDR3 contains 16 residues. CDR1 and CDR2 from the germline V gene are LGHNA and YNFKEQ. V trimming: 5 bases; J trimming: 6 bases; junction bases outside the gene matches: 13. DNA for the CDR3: TGTGCCAGCAGCGAACCTAGGACAGGGGCCCGTCCTGAAGCTTTCTTT. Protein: CASSEPRTGARPEAFF.

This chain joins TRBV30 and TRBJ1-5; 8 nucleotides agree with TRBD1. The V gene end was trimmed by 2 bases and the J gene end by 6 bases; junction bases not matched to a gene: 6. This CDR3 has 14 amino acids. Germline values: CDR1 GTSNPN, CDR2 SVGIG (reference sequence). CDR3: CAWSQDRVGQPQHF. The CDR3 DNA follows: TGTGCCTGGAGTCAGGACAGGGTGGGTCAGCCCCAGCATTTT.

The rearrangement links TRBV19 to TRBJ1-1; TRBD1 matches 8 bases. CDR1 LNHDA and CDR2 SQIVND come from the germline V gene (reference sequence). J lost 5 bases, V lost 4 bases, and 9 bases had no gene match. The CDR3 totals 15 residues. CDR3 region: CASSNGQGGNTEAFF. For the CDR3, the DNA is TGTGCCAGTAGTAACGGACAGGGAGGGAATACTGAAGCTTTCTTT.

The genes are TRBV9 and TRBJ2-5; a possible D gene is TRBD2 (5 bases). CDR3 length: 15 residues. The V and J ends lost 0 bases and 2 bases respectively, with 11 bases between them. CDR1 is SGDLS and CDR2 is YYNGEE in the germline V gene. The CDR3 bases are TGTGCCAGCAGCGTAGTGGCTAGCAGACAAGAGACCCAGTACTTC. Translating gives CASSVVASRQETQYF.

Here the CDR3 DNA reads TGTGCCAGCGGGCCCGACACTGAAGCTTTCTTT. It yields the protein CASGPDTEAFF. The rearrangement uses TRBV27 and TRBJ1-1; D is unclear. The germline V and J ends were trimmed by 8 bases and 3 bases, with 7 bases remaining between them. CDR3 size: 11 residues. Per germline, CDR1 MNHEY and CDR2 SMNVEV (reference sequence).

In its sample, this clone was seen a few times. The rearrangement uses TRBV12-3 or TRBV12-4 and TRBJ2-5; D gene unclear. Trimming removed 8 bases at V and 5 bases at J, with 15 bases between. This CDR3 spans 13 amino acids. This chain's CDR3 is CASGPPTLETQYF. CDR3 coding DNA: TGTGCCAGCGGGCCCCCGACGCTGGAGACCCAGTACTTC.

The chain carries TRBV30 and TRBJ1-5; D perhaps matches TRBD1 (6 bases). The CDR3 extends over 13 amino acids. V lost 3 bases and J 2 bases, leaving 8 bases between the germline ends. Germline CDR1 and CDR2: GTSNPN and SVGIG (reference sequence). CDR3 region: CAWRQGGNQPQHF. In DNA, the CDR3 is TGTGCCTGGAGACAGGGAGGCAATCAGCCCCAGCATTTT.

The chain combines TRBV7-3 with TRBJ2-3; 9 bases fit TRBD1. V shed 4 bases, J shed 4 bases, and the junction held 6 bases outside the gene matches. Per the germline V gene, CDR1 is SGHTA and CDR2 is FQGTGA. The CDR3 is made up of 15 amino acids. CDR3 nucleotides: TGTGCCAGCAGCTCAACAGGGGGCAGGGCAGATACGCAGTATTTT. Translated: CASSSTGGRADTQYF.

CDR3 sequence reads: CASSVGDVGGTDTQYF. The CDR3 DNA sequence: TGTGCCAGCAGCGTAGGAGACGTCGGAGGCACAGATACGCAGTATTTT. The chain employs TRBV9 and TRBJ2-3, with unresolved D. CDR3 size: 16 residues. V lost 0 bases and J lost 1, with 12 bases in between. Germline assignment: CDR1 SGDLS and CDR2 YYNGEE.

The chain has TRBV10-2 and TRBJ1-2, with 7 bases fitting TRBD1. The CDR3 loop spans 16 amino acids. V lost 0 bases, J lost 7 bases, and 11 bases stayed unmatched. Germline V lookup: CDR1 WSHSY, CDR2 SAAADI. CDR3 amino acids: CASSESPQGIFSGYTF. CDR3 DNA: TGCGCCAGCAGTGAGTCACCACAGGGGATTTTCTCTGGCTACACCTTC.

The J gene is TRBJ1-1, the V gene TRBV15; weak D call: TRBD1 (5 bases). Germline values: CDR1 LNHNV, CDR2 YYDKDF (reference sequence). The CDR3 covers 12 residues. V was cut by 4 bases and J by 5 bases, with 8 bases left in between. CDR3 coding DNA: TGTGCCACCAGCACGGGGGGGACTGAAGCTTTCTTT. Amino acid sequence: CATSTGGTEAFF.

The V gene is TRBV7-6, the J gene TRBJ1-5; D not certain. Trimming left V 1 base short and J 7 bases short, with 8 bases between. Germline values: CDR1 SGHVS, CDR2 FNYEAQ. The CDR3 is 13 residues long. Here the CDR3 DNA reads TGTGCCAGCAGCTTAGGGGAGGGACAGCCCCAGCATTTT. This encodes CASSLGEGQPQHF.

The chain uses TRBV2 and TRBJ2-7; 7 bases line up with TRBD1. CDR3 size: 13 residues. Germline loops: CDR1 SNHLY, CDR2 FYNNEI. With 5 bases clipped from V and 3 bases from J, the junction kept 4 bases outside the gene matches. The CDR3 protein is CASSWDRDYEQYF. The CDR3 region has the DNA TGTGCCAGCAGTTGGGACAGAGACTACGAGCAGTACTTC.

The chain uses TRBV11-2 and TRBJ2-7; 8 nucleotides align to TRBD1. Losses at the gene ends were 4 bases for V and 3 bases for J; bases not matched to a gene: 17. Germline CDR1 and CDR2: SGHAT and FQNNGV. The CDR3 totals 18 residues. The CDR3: CASSSYTFDRTGGYEQYF. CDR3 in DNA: TGTGCCAGCAGCTCTTACACATTCGACCGTACAGGGGGCTACGAGCAGTACTTC.

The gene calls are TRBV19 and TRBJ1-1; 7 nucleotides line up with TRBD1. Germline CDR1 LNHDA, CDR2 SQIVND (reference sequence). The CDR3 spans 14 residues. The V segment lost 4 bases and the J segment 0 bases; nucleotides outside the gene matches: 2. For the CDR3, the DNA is TGTGCCAGTAGTAGGGACAGATTGAACACTGAAGCTTTCTTT. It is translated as CASSRDRLNTEAFF.

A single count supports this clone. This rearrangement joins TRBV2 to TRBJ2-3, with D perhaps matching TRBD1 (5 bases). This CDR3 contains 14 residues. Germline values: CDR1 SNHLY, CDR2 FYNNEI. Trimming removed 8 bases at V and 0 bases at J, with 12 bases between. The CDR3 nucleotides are TGTGCCAGCGGGTGGACACAAAGCACAGATACGCAGTATTTT. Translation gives CASGWTQSTDTQYF.

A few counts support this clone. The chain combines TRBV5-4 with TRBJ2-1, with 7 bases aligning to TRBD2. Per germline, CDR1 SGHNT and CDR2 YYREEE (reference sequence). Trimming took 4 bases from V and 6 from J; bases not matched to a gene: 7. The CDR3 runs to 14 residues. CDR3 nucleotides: TGTGCCAGCAGCCTGCAAGCGGGGCCCAATGAGCAGTTCTTC. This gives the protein CASSLQAGPNEQFF.

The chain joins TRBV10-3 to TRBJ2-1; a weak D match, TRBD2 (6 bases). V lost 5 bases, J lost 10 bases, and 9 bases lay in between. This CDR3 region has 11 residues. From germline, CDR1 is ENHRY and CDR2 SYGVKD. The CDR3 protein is CAISSAGEQFF. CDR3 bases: TGTGCCATCAGTTCCGCGGGGGAGCAGTTCTTC.